Below are 11 T cell receptor beta chains sequenced from a single sample in a study of identical twins. In TCRdb, the 5' RACE reads were re-called with MiXCR into one record per CDR3 protein. The sample includes fewer than 250,000 distinct CDR3 sequences, about 7% of them seen just once. The same sample was also used in a study of yellow fever vaccine responses in identical twins.

The specimen sequenced was memory (CD45RO+) T cells sorted from blood. The source of these receptors is a woman aged 18-29 years in good health.

This clonotype was observed many times. The V and J genes are TRBV29-1 and TRBJ2-1; D not certain. Deletions cut 3 bases from V and 3 bases from J, with 9 bases between. The CDR3 loop spans 13 amino acids. Germline-derived CDR1 and CDR2 are SQVTM and ANQGSEA. The CDR3 DNA follows: TGCAGCGTTGAGAAGCGAAGCTACAATGAGCAGTTCTTC. This translates into CSVEKRSYNEQFF.

Many counts were recorded for this clonotype. The J gene is TRBJ2-3, the V gene TRBV4-1, with a possible D match to TRBD2 (5 bases). The CDR3 loop spans 13 amino acids. V shed 4 bases and J shed 5 bases, with 10 bases lying between them. CDR1 is MGHRA, CDR2 YSYEKL, per germline. As DNA, the CDR3 is TGCGCCAGCAGCCGCTCCGAGGGAGATACGCAGTATTTT. Its protein is CASSRSEGDTQYF.

This clonotype has a handful of counts. The rearrangement joins TRBV2 to TRBJ2-7; 7 bases align to TRBD2. Trimming removed 9 bases from V and 0 bases from J; junction bases left unmatched: 14. CDR1 is SNHLY and CDR2 is FYNNEI in the germline V gene. This CDR3 is 16 amino acids long. The CDR3 sequence: CARGPPGGGASYEQYV. The CDR3 DNA follows: TGTGCCAGAGGCCCTCCCGGGGGAGGGGCCTCCTACGAGCAGTACGTC.

This clonotype was detected a few times. The chain recombines TRBV12-3 or TRBV12-4 with TRBJ2-1; the D is unclear. The CDR3 loop spans 14 amino acids. V dropped 7 bases and J dropped 4 bases, with 14 bases sitting between them. This chain's CDR3 is CASTPAGDYNEQFF. DNA for the CDR3: TGTGCCAGCACCCCAGCTGGAGATTACAATGAGCAGTTCTTC.

This clonotype was counted only a few times. V and J are TRBV7-6 and TRBJ2-4; D remains unclear. This CDR3 contains 15 residues. The ends were cut back, 1 base at V and 1 base at J, with 8 bases in the middle. Germline V gene lookup returns CDR1 SGHVS and CDR2 FNYEAQ. CDR3 coding DNA: TGTGCCAGCAGCTTAGAGTGGACGGCCAAAAACATTCAGTACTTC. Amino acid sequence: CASSLEWTAKNIQYF.

There are many counts of this clonotype. The CDR3 region is CASSYLVGGTNEKLFF. The CDR3 nucleotides read TGTGCCAGCAGTTACCTCGTCGGGGGGACTAATGAAAAACTGTTTTTT. V and J are TRBV6-5 and TRBJ1-4; D might be TRBD1 (5 bases). The germline V and J ends were trimmed by 2 bases and 2 bases, with 12 bases remaining between them. The CDR3 has 16 residues. CDR1 is MNHEY and CDR2 is SVGAGI in the germline V gene.

This clonotype was seen a handful of times. For the CDR3, the DNA is TGTGCCAGCAGTGAATTGATGACAGCCGGGACAGGTTCTTCTGGGGCCAACGTCCTGACTTTC. This translates into CASSELMTAGTGSSGANVLTF. The rearrangement joins TRBV25-1 to TRBJ2-6; TRBD1 agrees at 8 bases. V was clipped by 1 base and J by 1 base; unmatched bases: 15. Germline CDR1 and CDR2: MGHDK and SYGVNS. This CDR3 comprises 21 residues. Full variable domain (rest looked up from reference TRBV25-1 and TRBJ2-6): EADIYQTPRYLVIGTGKKITLECSQTMGHDKMYWYQQDPGMELHLIHYSYGVNSTEKGDLSSESTVSRIRTEHFPLTLESARPSHTSQYLCASSELMTAGTGSSGANVLTFGAGSRLTVL.

CDR3 in DNA: TGTGCCAGCAGGACTAGCGACAGGGAATGGGGCTACACCTTC. It encodes CASRTSDREWGYTF. The chain combines TRBV12-3 or TRBV12-4 with TRBJ1-2; 7 nucleotides agree with TRBD1. The CDR3 consists of 14 residues. V shed 6 bases, J shed 8 bases, and the junction held 12 bases outside the gene matches.

This clonotype turned up a few times. This chain connects TRBV5-1 to TRBJ2-1; 8 positions match TRBD2. Germline-derived CDR1 and CDR2 are SGHRS and YFSETQ. V lost 0 bases to trimming and J lost 10 bases; unmatched junction nucleotides: 9. This CDR3 is built from 15 residues. The CDR3 sequence: CASSLEAGGGWEQFF. The CDR3 coding sequence is TGCGCCAGCAGCTTGGAGGCGGGAGGCGGTTGGGAGCAGTTCTTC. Complete variable domain (other parts from reference TRBV5-1 and TRBJ2-1): KAGVTQTPRYLIKTRGQQVTLSCSPISGHRSVSWYQQTPGQGLQFLFEYFSETQRNKGNFPGRFSGRQFSNSRSEMNVSTLELGDSALYLCASSLEAGGGWEQFFGPGTRLTVL.

The chain has TRBV5-1 and TRBJ2-1, with D possibly TRBD1 on 5 matching bases. Germline lookup yields CDR1 SGHRS and CDR2 YFSETQ. Trimming took off 0 bases at V and 4 bases at J, with 8 bases between the two ends. The CDR3 spans 14 residues. For the CDR3, the DNA is TGCGCCAGCAGCTTGGATCAGGGTTACAATGAGCAGTTCTTC. Translating it yields CASSLDQGYNEQFF.

The V call is TRBV28, the J call TRBJ2-7; TRBD2 matches 8 bases. V lost 5 bases to trimming and J lost 6 bases; unmatched junction nucleotides: 12. Germline V gene data show CDR1 as MDHEN and CDR2 as SYDVKM. The CDR3 spans 15 residues. CDR3 residues: CASSLSAGEVLEQYF. DNA of the CDR3: TGTGCCAGCAGTCTCTCAGCGGGAGAGGTACTCGAGCAGTACTTC.